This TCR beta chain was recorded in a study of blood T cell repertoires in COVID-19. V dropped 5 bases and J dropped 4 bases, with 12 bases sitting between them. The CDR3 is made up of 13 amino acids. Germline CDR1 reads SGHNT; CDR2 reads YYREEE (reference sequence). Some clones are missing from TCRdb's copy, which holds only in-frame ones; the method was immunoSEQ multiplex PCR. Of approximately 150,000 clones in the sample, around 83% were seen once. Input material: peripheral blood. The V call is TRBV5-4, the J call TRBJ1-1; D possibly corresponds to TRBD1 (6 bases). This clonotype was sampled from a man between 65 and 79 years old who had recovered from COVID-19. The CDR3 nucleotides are TGTGCCAGCAGGGAAACCAGGGGCACTGAAGCTTTCTTT. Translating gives CASRETRGTEAFF.